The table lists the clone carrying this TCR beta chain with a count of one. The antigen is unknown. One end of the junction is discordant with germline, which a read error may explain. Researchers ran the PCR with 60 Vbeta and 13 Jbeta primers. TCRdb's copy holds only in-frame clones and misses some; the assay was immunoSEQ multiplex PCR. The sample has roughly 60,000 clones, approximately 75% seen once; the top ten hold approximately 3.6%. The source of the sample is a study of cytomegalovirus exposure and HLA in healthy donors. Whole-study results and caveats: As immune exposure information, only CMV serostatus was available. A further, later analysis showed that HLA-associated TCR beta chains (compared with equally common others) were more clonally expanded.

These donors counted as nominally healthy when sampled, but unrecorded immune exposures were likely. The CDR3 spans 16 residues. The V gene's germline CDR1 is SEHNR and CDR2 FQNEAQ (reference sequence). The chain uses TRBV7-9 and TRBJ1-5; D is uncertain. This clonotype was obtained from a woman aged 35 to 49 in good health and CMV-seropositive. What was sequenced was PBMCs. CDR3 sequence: CSSSLSSSRMNQPQHF. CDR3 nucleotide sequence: TGTTCCAGCAGCTTATCGTCGAGCAGGATGAATCAGCCCCAGCATTTT.